This T cell receptor beta chain comes out of a study of shared clonotypes between healthy human individuals. As concerns this clone: As yet, its antigen is unknown. In the same sample, other DNA sequences code for this CDR3.

Overall study results and limits: Unshared clonotypes carried lower generation probabilities than those common to all four donors.

Libraries were prepared by immunoSEQ multiplex PCR; TCRdb keeps only in-frame clonotypes and omits some of them. The sample carries some 1,600,000 clones, 95% to 99% recorded once. This receptor was identified in a young man in good health. Sequencing used naive CD4+ T cells sorted from blood. Subset reported: CD45RA+ positively selected.

The chain's CDR3 is CASSVSGANVLTF. The DNA of the CDR3 is TGTGCCAGTAGTGTATCTGGGGCCAACGTCCTGACTTTC. The chain carries TRBV19 and TRBJ2-6; D gene unclear. The CDR3 runs 13 residues. V lost 5 bases, J lost 1 base, and 3 bases lay in between. Germline V gene sequence: CDR1 LNHDA, CDR2 SQIVND (reference sequence).